One sample yielded the 32 T cell receptor beta chains listed below, sequenced in a study of cytomegalovirus exposure and HLA in healthy donors. The PCR employed 60 Vbeta primers together with 13 Jbeta primers. Libraries were prepared by immunoSEQ multiplex PCR; TCRdb keeps only in-frame clonotypes and omits some of them. This table holds some 13,000 clones, 63% found once. The material sequenced was PBMCs. Receptors were obtained from a woman in her fifties or sixties in good health and CMV-seropositive.

This clone came up a few times. The rearrangement joins TRBV4-3 to TRBJ1-2, with D maybe TRBD1 (5 bases). V dropped 4 bases and J dropped 4 bases, with 16 bases sitting between them. This CDR3 spans 15 amino acids. Per germline, CDR1 LGHNA and CDR2 YSLEER. This CDR3 reads CASSPLVDSLYGYTF. In nucleotides, the CDR3 is TGCGCCAGCAGCCCCCTGGTAGACAGTCTCTATGGCTACACCTTC.

The rearrangement joins TRBV6-6 to TRBJ1-1, with a tentative D call TRBD1 (6 bases). Germline V gene lookup returns CDR1 MNHNY and CDR2 SVGAGI (reference sequence). Trimming pared 6 bases from V and 1 base from J, leaving 9 bases between. This CDR3 region has 13 residues. This CDR3 is CASRPTGNTEAFF. The CDR3 region has the DNA TGTGCCAGCAGGCCGACAGGGAACACTGAAGCTTTCTTT.

The V and J genes are TRBV29-1 and TRBJ2-1; 7 nucleotides align to TRBD2. V trimming: 8 bases; J trimming: 4 bases; junction bases outside the gene matches: 8. The CDR3 consists of 13 residues. The germline V gene encodes CDR1 SQVTM and CDR2 ANQGSEA. The CDR3 DNA reads as TGCAGCTTTGGGGGGGGGATATACAATGAGCAGTTCTTC. The encoded protein is CSFGGGIYNEQFF.

This clone was found a few times. The chain recombines TRBV30 with TRBJ1-2, with D uncertain. Germline CDR1 is GTSNPN and CDR2 is SVGIG (reference sequence). Trimming pared 1 base from V and 8 bases from J, leaving 11 bases between. The CDR3 runs to 12 residues. CDR3 loop: CAWSGREKGYTF. The CDR3 DNA reads as TGTGCCTGGAGTGGTAGGGAGAAAGGCTACACCTTC.

This clone is deemed medium-sized (0.01 to 0.1%). The chain is built from TRBV28 and TRBJ2-3, with 7 bases lining up with TRBD2. Germline assignment: CDR1 MDHEN and CDR2 SYDVKM. With 4 bases clipped from V and 3 bases from J, the junction kept 10 bases outside the gene matches. This CDR3 is built from 16 residues. The CDR3 spells CASSYSREDSTDTQYF. The DNA for the CDR3 is TGTGCCAGCAGTTATAGCCGGGAGGATAGTACAGATACGCAGTATTTT.

This clone was counted between two and nine times. The V and J genes are TRBV6-1 and TRBJ1-5; TRBD1 matches at 7 bases. CDR1 is MNHNS and CDR2 is SASEGT in the germline V gene. The V and J ends lost 7 bases and 2 bases, in that order; junction bases with no gene match: 8. CDR3 size: 15 residues. CDR3 DNA: TGTGCCAGCACTGCCCCAGACAGGGGCAATCAGCCCCAGCATTTT. It encodes CASTAPDRGNQPQHF.

V and J are TRBV2 and TRBJ1-5; perhaps TRBD1 as D (5 bases). CDR1 and CDR2 (germline): SNHLY, FYNNEI. The V and J ends lost 3 bases and 0 bases respectively, with 9 bases between them. The length of the CDR3 is 15 residues. The DNA of the CDR3 is TGTGCCAGCAGTGAGGACAACCGTAGCAATCAGCCCCAGCATTTT. Translating gives CASSEDNRSNQPQHF.

This clone has just a few counts. Since no conserved phenylalanine or tryptophan closes the CDR3, a read error is the likely cause. The limits of the CDR3 on the DNA are not certain, so only TCRdb's listed CDR3 is given. The V gene is TRBV23-1, the J gene TRBJ1-1; whether TRBD1, the table's D call, matches the DNA was not checked. TRBV23-1 is known as an ORF, though its function is uncertain. The CDR3 comprises 10 residues, both ends counted. CDR3 in amino acids: CASSQICTSL.

The table lists this clone with a few counts. The J gene is TRBJ2-3, the V gene TRBV7-9; 9 nucleotides match TRBD2. V trimming: 5 bases; J trimming: 4 bases; junction bases outside the gene matches: 4. Germline V gene data show CDR1 as SEHNR and CDR2 as FQNEAQ (reference sequence). CDR3 size: 14 residues. CDR3 DNA sequence: TGTGCCAGCAGCATGGGACTAGCCCCAGATACGCAGTATTTT. Translation: CASSMGLAPDTQYF.

This clone has only one observation. The genes are TRBV7-8 and TRBJ2-7, with TRBD2 as a possible D gene (5 bases). This CDR3 has 15 amino acids. Trimming left V 6 bases short and J 0 bases short, with 15 bases between. Germline V CDR1 and CDR2: SGHVS, FQNEAQ. CDR3 coding DNA: TGTGCCAGCAGTATGGCTAGCCCGAGCTCCTACGAGCAGTACTTC. This translates into CASSMASPSSYEQYF.

The chain combines TRBV4-3 with TRBJ2-2; the match to TRBD2 covers 7 bases. J lost 7 bases, V lost 1 base, and 6 bases had no gene match. CDR3 size: 15 residues. Germline loops: CDR1 LGHNA, CDR2 YSLEER. For the CDR3, the DNA is TGCGCCAGCAGCCAAGGACTAGCTGGCGTCGGGGAGCTGTTTTTT. Its protein product is CASSQGLAGVGELFF.

V is TRBV28 and J is TRBJ1-5; D is uncertain. Trimming left V 3 bases short and J 3 bases short, with 9 bases between. CDR1 and CDR2 (germline): MDHEN, SYDVKM. The CDR3 runs 14 residues. DNA of the CDR3: TGTGCCAGCAGTTTGAGTCGGTTCAATCAGCCCCAGCATTTT. Translated, it gives CASSLSRFNQPQHF.

This clone was seen only a few times. The chain recombines TRBV29-1 with TRBJ1-3; perhaps TRBD1 as D (6 bases). V lost 4 bases, J lost 2 bases, and 12 bases lay in between. CDR3 length equals 14 residues. Germline V gene sequence: CDR1 SQVTM, CDR2 ANQGSEA. The CDR3 here is CSVVPSGAGNTIYF. CDR3 in DNA: TGCAGCGTTGTTCCGTCAGGGGCTGGAAACACCATATATTTT.

The gene calls are TRBV30 and TRBJ2-7; 7 nucleotides line up with TRBD1. Germline V gene lookup returns CDR1 GTSNPN and CDR2 SVGIG (reference sequence). The CDR3 has 12 residues. J lost 6 bases, V lost 0 bases, and 2 bases had no gene match. In DNA, the CDR3 is TGTGCCTGGAGTGTGGGACAGATCGAGCAGTACTTC. Its translation: CAWSVGQIEQYF.

This clone was found a few times. The V and J genes are TRBV10-3 and TRBJ2-7; 9 positions agree with TRBD2. The CDR3 length is 13 residues. J gave up 3 bases and V 10 bases, and 7 bases lay outside the gene matches. Germline CDR1 reads ENHRY; CDR2 reads SYGVKD. CDR3 DNA: TGTGCCAGCTCTAGCGGGGTAAACTACGAGCAGTACTTC. Protein sequence: CASSSGVNYEQYF.

V gene TRBV7-9 combines with J gene TRBJ1-2; 7 nucleotides align to TRBD1. Germline CDR1 and CDR2: SEHNR and FQNEAQ (reference sequence). This CDR3 has 13 residues. Losses at the gene ends were 5 bases for V and 8 bases for J; bases not matched to a gene: 8. The CDR3 loop reads CASSGDRELGYTF. The CDR3 region has the DNA TGTGCCAGCAGCGGCGACAGGGAACTCGGCTACACCTTC.

The chain couples TRBV14 to TRBJ1-1, with TRBD1 as a possible D gene (5 bases). Trimming stripped 1 base from V and 5 bases from J, with 11 bases between. CDR1 SGHDN and CDR2 FVKESK come from the germline V gene. The CDR3 spans 14 residues. The CDR3 sequence: CASSQVGKGTEAFF. CDR3 nucleotide sequence: TGTGCCAGCAGCCAAGTAGGGAAGGGGACTGAAGCTTTCTTT.

The V gene is TRBV27, the J gene TRBJ1-1; tentatively, D is TRBD1 (6 bases). Trimming removed 5 bases from V and 8 bases from J, with 12 bases in between. Germline CDR1 MNHEY, CDR2 SMNVEV (reference sequence). This CDR3 comprises 12 residues. The CDR3 loop is CASSTSGTEAFF. CDR3 sequence (DNA): TGTGCCAGCAGTACCTCCGGGACAGAAGCTTTCTTT.

The rearrangement uses TRBV20-1 and TRBJ1-1, with D hard to call. Trimming left V 0 bases short and J 8 bases short, with 4 bases between. Germline CDR1 and CDR2: DFQATT and SNEGSKA (reference sequence). The CDR3 is 10 amino acids. DNA for the CDR3: TGCAGTGCTAGAGATCTAGAAGCTTTCTTT. The encoded protein is CSARDLEAFF.

The DNA of the CDR3 is TGTGCCAGCAGCCAAGATTTCCAGGGGGAAGAGACCCAGTACTTC. Encoded protein: CASSQDFQGEETQYF. This sequence joins TRBV4-2 and TRBJ2-5, with TRBD1 matching 7 bases. The V and J ends lost 0 bases and 3 bases, in that order; junction bases with no gene match: 4. The CDR3 covers 15 residues. In germline, CDR1 is LGHNA, CDR2 YNFKEQ.

The CDR3 DNA reads TGTGCCAGCTCACCAGGGGCCTATGGCTACACCTTC. Its translation is CASSPGAYGYTF. The V gene is TRBV18, the J gene TRBJ1-2, with D perhaps matching TRBD1 (5 bases). CDR3 length: 12 amino acids. Trimming pared 2 bases from V and 4 bases from J, leaving 5 bases between. Germline CDR1 reads KGHSH; CDR2 reads LQKENI.

The chain is built from TRBV13 and TRBJ1-4; no clear D. The CDR3 totals 15 residues. The germline V and J ends were trimmed by 6 bases and 0 bases, with 11 bases remaining between them. Germline CDR1 is PRHDT and CDR2 is FYEKMQ (reference sequence). The CDR3 loop reads CASSPRGSTNEKLFF. For the CDR3, the DNA is TGTGCCAGCAGTCCTCGAGGATCAACTAATGAAAAACTGTTTTTT.

This chain joins TRBV4-1 and TRBJ2-5, with TRBD2 identical over 7 bases. CDR1 is MGHRA and CDR2 is YSYEKL in the germline V gene. The CDR3 is 17 amino acids. V was pared by 4 bases and J by 9 bases, with 20 bases of the junction left unmatched. This chain's CDR3 is CASSPELDGRPRSAQYF. CDR3 DNA sequence: TGCGCCAGCAGCCCGGAACTCGACGGGAGGCCTCGGTCGGCCCAGTACTTC.

The chain couples TRBV13 to TRBJ2-3, with 7 bases identical to TRBD2. V shed 8 bases, J shed 4 bases, and the junction held 6 bases outside the gene matches. The CDR3 spans 13 residues. Germline V CDR1 and CDR2: PRHDT, FYEKMQ (reference sequence). CDR3 protein: CASSSGTPDTQYF. CDR3 in DNA: TGTGCCAGCTCGAGCGGGACCCCAGATACGCAGTATTTT.

The chain uses TRBV6-1 and TRBJ2-1, with 12 bases lining up with TRBD2. The V gene's germline CDR1 is MNHNS and CDR2 SASEGT. This CDR3 is built from 15 residues. Losses at the gene ends were 2 bases for V and 4 bases for J; bases not matched to a gene: 0. CDR3: CASSELAGGYNEQFF. CDR3 sequence (DNA): TGTGCCAGCAGTGAACTAGCGGGAGGGTACAATGAGCAGTTCTTC.

This rearrangement joins TRBV5-1 to TRBJ2-2, with D hard to call. The CDR3 loop spans 14 amino acids. Trimming cost V 0 bases and J 6 bases, with 9 bases left between them. CDR1 is SGHRS, CDR2 YFSETQ, per germline. Here the CDR3 DNA reads TGCGCCAGCAGCTTGGAAGCACCTGCCGGGGAGCTGTTTTTT. Translation gives CASSLEAPAGELFF.

The chain uses TRBV14 and TRBJ2-7; D is perhaps TRBD2 (5 bases). The CDR3 runs 18 residues. Germline-derived CDR1 and CDR2 are SGHDN and FVKESK. Trimming cost V 4 bases and J 0 bases, with 22 bases left between them. The chain's CDR3 is CASSLLPTFSGSSYEQYF. Here the CDR3 DNA reads TGTGCCAGCAGCCTTCTCCCAACCTTCAGCGGCAGCTCCTACGAGCAGTACTTC.

This clone was observed a handful of times. The CDR3 sequence is CSVGLGNNEQFF. CDR3 DNA: TGCAGCGTGGGACTGGGAAACAATGAGCAGTTCTTC. This chain joins TRBV29-1 and TRBJ2-1, with D perhaps matching TRBD2 (6 bases). Trimming cost V 6 bases and J 5 bases, with 11 bases left between them. CDR1 and CDR2 (germline): SQVTM, ANQGSEA. The CDR3 runs 12 residues.

This chain connects TRBV15 to TRBJ2-7; D is possibly TRBD1 (7 bases). Germline V CDR1 and CDR2: LNHNV, YYDKDF (reference sequence). The V end was cut by 3 bases, the J end by 2 bases, with 11 bases between. There are 14 residues in the CDR3. The CDR3, as DNA: TGTGCCACCAGCAGGGAGGGGACAGCCTACGAGCAGTACTTC. Protein product: CATSREGTAYEQYF.

The chain uses TRBV7-2 and TRBJ2-4; 8 nucleotides agree with TRBD2. With V trimmed by 7 bases and J by 2 bases, 7 bases remained unmatched. Germline V CDR1 and CDR2: SGHTA, FQGNSA. The CDR3 sequence is 15 residues long. CDR3 DNA: TGTGCCAGCAATTTCGGGGGGGTCCCCAAAAACATTCAGTACTTC. Its protein product is CASNFGGVPKNIQYF.

This clone has only one observation. The gene calls are TRBV20-1 and TRBJ2-3; a possible D gene is TRBD2 (6 bases). CDR1 DFQATT and CDR2 SNEGSKA come from the germline V gene (reference sequence). Trimming pared 7 bases from V and 6 bases from J, leaving 11 bases between. This CDR3 comprises 11 residues. The CDR3 sequence: CSERGGDTQYF. The CDR3 nucleotides read TGCAGTGAAAGGGGAGGCGATACGCAGTATTTT.

The CDR3 sequence is CASKGVNNEQFF. In DNA, the CDR3 is TGTGCCAGCAAAGGAGTAAACAATGAGCAGTTCTTC. The chain is built from TRBV6-6 and TRBJ2-1; D is unclear. Germline CDR1 is MNHNY and CDR2 is SVGAGI (reference sequence). This CDR3 is built from 12 residues. V was shortened by 7 bases and J by 5 bases, with 9 bases between the two germline ends.